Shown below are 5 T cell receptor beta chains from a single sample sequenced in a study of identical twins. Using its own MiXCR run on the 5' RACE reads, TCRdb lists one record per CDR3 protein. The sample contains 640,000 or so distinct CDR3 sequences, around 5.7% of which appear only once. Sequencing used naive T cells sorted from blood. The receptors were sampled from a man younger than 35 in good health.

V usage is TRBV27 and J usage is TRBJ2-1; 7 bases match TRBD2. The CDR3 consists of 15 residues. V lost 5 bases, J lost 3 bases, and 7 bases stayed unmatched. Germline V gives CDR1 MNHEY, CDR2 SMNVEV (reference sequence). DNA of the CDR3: TGTGCCAGCAGTACTTTAGCGGGTTACTACAATGAGCAGTTCTTC. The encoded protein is CASSTLAGYYNEQFF.

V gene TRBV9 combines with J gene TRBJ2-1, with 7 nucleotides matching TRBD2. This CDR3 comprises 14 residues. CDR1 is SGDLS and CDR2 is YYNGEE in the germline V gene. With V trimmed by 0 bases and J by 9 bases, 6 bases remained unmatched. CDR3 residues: CASSVEAGATEQFF. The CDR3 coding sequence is TGTGCCAGCAGCGTAGAGGCGGGAGCCACTGAGCAGTTCTTC.

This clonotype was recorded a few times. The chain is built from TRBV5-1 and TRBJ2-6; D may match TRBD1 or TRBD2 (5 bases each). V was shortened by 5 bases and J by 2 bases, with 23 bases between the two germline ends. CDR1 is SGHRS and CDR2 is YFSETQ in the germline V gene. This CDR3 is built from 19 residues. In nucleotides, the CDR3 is TGCGCCAGCAGTCAGGGCCCCACGGGGAAATTCCCTGGGGCCAACGTCCTGACTTTC. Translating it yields CASSQGPTGKFPGANVLTF.

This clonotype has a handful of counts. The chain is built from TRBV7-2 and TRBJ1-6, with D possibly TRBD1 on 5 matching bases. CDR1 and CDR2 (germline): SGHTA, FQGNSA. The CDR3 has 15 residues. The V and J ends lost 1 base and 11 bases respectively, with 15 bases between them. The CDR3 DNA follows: TGTGCCAGCAGCTTAGGCGCGGGTGAGGGACCACCCCTCCACTTT. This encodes CASSLGAGEGPPLHF.

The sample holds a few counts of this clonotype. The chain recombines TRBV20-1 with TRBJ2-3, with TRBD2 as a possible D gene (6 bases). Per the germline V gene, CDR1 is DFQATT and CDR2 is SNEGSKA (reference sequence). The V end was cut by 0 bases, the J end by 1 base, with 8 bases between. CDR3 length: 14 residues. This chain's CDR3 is CSARDAGRTDTQYF. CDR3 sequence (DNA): TGCAGTGCTAGAGATGCGGGGCGCACAGATACGCAGTATTTT.